Shown below are 27 T cell receptor beta chains from a single sample sequenced in a study of cytomegalovirus exposure and HLA in healthy donors. The PCR used 60 Vbeta and 13 Jbeta primers. Data came from immunoSEQ multiplex PCR; TCRdb stores just in-frame clones and leaves some out. The sample carries a few hundred thousand clones, 84% recorded once. The specimen sequenced was PBMCs. These receptors were taken from a middle-aged woman in good health and CMV-seropositive.

The chain combines TRBV5-1 with TRBJ2-1; 11 bases match TRBD2. V gave up 4 bases and J gave up 3 bases; unmatched junction bases: 6. CDR1 and CDR2 (germline): SGHRS, YFSETQ. The length of the CDR3 is 16 residues. The CDR3 nucleotides read TGCGCCAGCAGCGGAGGACTAGCGGGTGTCTACAATGAGCAGTTCTTC. This gives the protein CASSGGLAGVYNEQFF.

This chain connects TRBV9 to TRBJ2-1; 9 bases are a match to TRBD2. The CDR3 runs to 14 residues. The V segment lost 5 bases and the J segment 2 bases; nucleotides outside the gene matches: 2. Germline loops: CDR1 SGDLS, CDR2 YYNGEE. The DNA of the CDR3 is TGTGCCAGCAGTTTAGCGGGAGCCTACAATGAGCAGTTCTTC. It yields the protein CASSLAGAYNEQFF.

The chain recombines TRBV11-2 with TRBJ2-7; D call uncertain. The V end was cut by 1 base, the J end by 6 bases, with 13 bases between. Germline CDR1 reads SGHAT; CDR2 reads FQNNGV. CDR3 length: 14 residues. Here the CDR3 DNA reads TGTGCCAGCAGCTTAGGGGTACTCCCGGGCGAGCAGTACTTC. The encoded protein is CASSLGVLPGEQYF.

The chain joins TRBV28 to TRBJ1-6, with D hard to call. Germline-derived CDR1 and CDR2 are MDHEN and SYDVKM. CDR3 length: 14 residues. The germline V and J ends were trimmed by 3 bases and 6 bases, with 9 bases remaining between them. The CDR3 sequence: CASSFRVGNSPLHF. The CDR3 DNA sequence: TGTGCCAGCAGTTTCCGGGTTGGTAATTCACCCCTCCACTTT.

J is TRBJ2-5 and V is TRBV28; a possible D gene is TRBD2 (5 bases). The ends were cut back, 5 bases at V and 1 base at J, with 20 bases in the middle. Germline values: CDR1 MDHEN, CDR2 SYDVKM. CDR3 length: 17 residues. The CDR3 DNA reads as TGTGCCAGCAGTAGAGCCCGGACGGGATGGGGCCAAGAGACCCAGTACTTC. Translation: CASSRARTGWGQETQYF.

The genes are TRBV27 and TRBJ2-3; D is unresolved. Trimming took 4 bases from V and 2 from J, leaving 7 bases between them. The CDR3 length is 13 residues. Germline loops: CDR1 MNHEY, CDR2 SMNVEV (reference sequence). The CDR3 spells CASSSQDTDTQYF. The CDR3 DNA is TGTGCCAGCAGTTCTCAGGACACAGATACGCAGTATTTT.

This clone showed up just once. The chain is built from TRBV19 and TRBJ2-7, with 10 bases aligning to TRBD2. The CDR3 covers 19 residues. Trimming removed 3 bases from V and 2 bases from J; junction bases left unmatched: 16. The germline CDR1 and CDR2 sequences are LNHDA and SQIVND (reference sequence). The DNA for the CDR3 is TGTGCCAGTAGTATCGGGTCGTGGAGCGGGAGGGCCTTGACCTACGAGCAGTACTTC. Translation: CASSIGSWSGRALTYEQYF.

V and J are TRBV7-9 and TRBJ1-1; D uncertain. The CDR3 has 11 residues. Trimming cost V 5 bases and J 3 bases, with 4 bases left between them. Germline V gene sequence: CDR1 SEHNR, CDR2 FQNEAQ (reference sequence). The CDR3: CASSIYTEAFF. CDR3 sequence (DNA): TGTGCCAGCAGCATCTACACTGAAGCTTTCTTT.

This clone appeared once. The rearrangement uses TRBV7-9 and TRBJ2-3; 7 bases fit TRBD2. The CDR3 spans 19 residues. Per germline, CDR1 SEHNR and CDR2 FQNEAQ (reference sequence). V gave up 4 bases and J gave up 4 bases; unmatched junction bases: 20. In DNA form, the CDR3 reads TGTGCCAGCAGCTCCTTCAGCGGGTCGACTAGCCCGAGACCAGATACGCAGTATTTT. This gives the protein CASSSFSGSTSPRPDTQYF.

J is TRBJ2-3 and V is TRBV6-5; TRBD2 aligns across 8 bases. The V and J ends lost 0 bases and 5 bases, in that order; junction bases with no gene match: 4. Germline CDR1 reads MNHEY; CDR2 reads SVGAGI. The CDR3 has 15 residues. This CDR3 reads CASSYSSGRKDTQYF. CDR3 coding DNA: TGTGCCAGCAGTTACTCGAGCGGGAGAAAAGATACGCAGTATTTT.

This sequence joins TRBV9 and TRBJ1-1; weak D call: TRBD1 (5 bases). V gave up 1 base and J gave up 4 bases, with 8 bases separating them. Germline lookup yields CDR1 SGDLS and CDR2 YYNGEE. The CDR3 contains 13 residues. This chain's CDR3 is CASSVTGITEAFF. The CDR3 DNA follows: TGTGCCAGCAGCGTAACAGGAATCACTGAAGCTTTCTTT.

This chain links TRBV27 with TRBJ2-7, with 13 bases matching TRBD2. V trimming: 5 bases; J trimming: 2 bases; junction bases outside the gene matches: 3. The CDR3 extends over 15 amino acids. CDR1 and CDR2 (germline): MNHEY, SMNVEV (reference sequence). The CDR3: CASSPGTSGAYEQYF. The CDR3 DNA is TGTGCCAGCAGTCCGGGGACTAGCGGGGCCTACGAGCAGTACTTC.

This rearrangement joins TRBV19 to TRBJ2-1; D is perhaps TRBD1 (5 bases). The length of the CDR3 is 14 residues. Trimming took 5 bases from V and 4 from J, leaving 12 bases between them. Germline V gene sequence: CDR1 LNHDA, CDR2 SQIVND (reference sequence). Written as DNA, the CDR3 is TGTGCCAGTAGTCTATCAGACAGATACAATGAGCAGTTCTTC. It codes for CASSLSDRYNEQFF. Together with reference TRBV19 and TRBJ2-1, the CDR3 gives the full variable domain: DGGITQSPKYLFRKEGQNVTLSCEQNLNHDAMYWYRQDPGQGLRLIYYSQIVNDFQKGDIAEGYSVSREKKESFPLTVTSAQKNPTAFYLCASSLSDRYNEQFFGPGTRLTVL.

A single count supports this clone. This chain connects TRBV19 to TRBJ1-1; 8 positions agree with TRBD1. CDR3 size: 15 residues. J lost 1 base, V lost 5 bases, and 6 bases had no gene match. In germline, CDR1 is LNHDA, CDR2 SQIVND (reference sequence). The CDR3 protein is CASSQRQGRNTEAFF. In DNA form, the CDR3 reads TGTGCCAGTAGTCAAAGACAGGGGCGGAACACTGAAGCTTTCTTT.

This clone was counted once. The genes are TRBV10-2 and TRBJ2-7; 7 bases are a match to TRBD1. Germline CDR1 and CDR2: WSHSY and SAAADI. This CDR3 spans 16 amino acids. Germline trimming cut 3 bases from V and 4 bases from J; bases unmatched to any gene: 12. In DNA form, the CDR3 reads TGCGCCAGCAGTGACTTGGACAGGCCAACCTTTTACGAGCAGTACTTC. Protein: CASSDLDRPTFYEQYF.

This sequence joins TRBV30 and TRBJ2-2; TRBD2 might be the D (6 bases). Germline values: CDR1 GTSNPN, CDR2 SVGIG (reference sequence). The V gene lost 0 bases and the J gene lost 1 base, with 9 bases spanning the gap. This CDR3 comprises 15 residues. The CDR3 spells CAWSVQAGNTGELFF. CDR3 DNA sequence: TGTGCCTGGAGTGTACAAGCGGGGAACACCGGGGAGCTGTTTTTT. Looking up the rest from reference TRBV30 and TRBJ2-2 gives the full variable domain: SQTIHQWPATLVQPVGSPLSLECTVEGTSNPNLYWYRQAAGRGLQLLFYSVGIGQISSEVPQNLSASRPQDRQFILSSKKLLLSDSGFYLCAWSVQAGNTGELFFGEGSRLTVL.

This rearrangement joins TRBV7-9 to TRBJ2-5, with 7 bases matching TRBD1. The CDR3 loop spans 14 amino acids. Trimming removed 5 bases from V and 7 bases from J; junction bases left unmatched: 10. Germline V gene lookup returns CDR1 SEHNR and CDR2 FQNEAQ (reference sequence). The CDR3 is CASSQGVAFRTQYF. CDR3 DNA sequence: TGTGCCAGCAGCCAGGGGGTGGCCTTTAGGACCCAGTACTTC.

The chain joins TRBV7-2 to TRBJ2-7; 13 positions match TRBD2. This CDR3 comprises 16 residues. Germline V lookup: CDR1 SGHTA, CDR2 FQGNSA. V dropped 4 bases and J dropped 0; count of bases not matched to a gene: 3. CDR3 region: CASSSRLAGGSYEQYF. The CDR3 DNA follows: TGTGCCAGCAGCTCCAGACTAGCGGGGGGCTCCTACGAGCAGTACTTC.

The CDR3 region has the DNA TGTGCCAGCAGCTTACTACTAGCGGGCACCGGGGAGCTGTTTTTT. Its protein is CASSLLLAGTGELFF. V is TRBV7-6 and J is TRBJ2-2, with 9 bases that match TRBD2. The CDR3 runs to 15 residues. CDR1 SGHVS and CDR2 FNYEAQ come from the germline V gene. J was trimmed by 4 bases and V by 2 bases; bases with no gene match: 2.

The chain joins TRBV27 to TRBJ2-7; D is unresolved. V was pared by 2 bases and J by 3 bases, with 11 bases between. Germline CDR1 MNHEY, CDR2 SMNVEV (reference sequence). The length of the CDR3 is 14 residues. The CDR3 region is CASSLISGFYEQYF. CDR3 DNA: TGTGCCAGCAGTTTAATCTCCGGGTTCTACGAGCAGTACTTC.

The CDR3 DNA follows: TGTGCCAGCAGCTTAAGCGGGGGATTGGAGACTGTGGAGCTGTTTTTT. It codes for CASSLSGGLETVELFF. J is TRBJ2-2 and V is TRBV13, with 8 bases aligning to TRBD2. The germline V gene encodes CDR1 PRHDT and CDR2 FYEKMQ (reference sequence). Germline trimming cut 2 bases from V and 10 bases from J; bases unmatched to any gene: 12. This CDR3 comprises 16 residues.

This chain joins TRBV19 and TRBJ2-7; maybe TRBD1 (5 bases). This CDR3 spans 12 amino acids. V lost 8 bases and J lost 5, with 13 bases in between. Germline V gene sequence: CDR1 LNHDA, CDR2 SQIVND (reference sequence). CDR3 sequence reads: CASGAQGNEQYF. CDR3 sequence (DNA): TGTGCCAGTGGGGCTCAGGGTAACGAGCAGTACTTC.

The V and J genes are TRBV2 and TRBJ2-5; maybe TRBD2 (6 bases). There are 14 residues in the CDR3. The V gene's germline CDR1 is SNHLY and CDR2 FYNNEI. Trimming removed 7 bases at V and 5 bases at J, with 17 bases between. CDR3 protein: CASMRLGGRETQYF. The CDR3 DNA reads as TGTGCCAGCATGAGACTAGGAGGGCGGGAGACCCAGTACTTC.

This sequence joins TRBV9 and TRBJ2-2, with 8 bases matching TRBD1. The germline gives CDR1 SGDLS, CDR2 YYNGEE. The CDR3 loop spans 15 amino acids. The junction had 8 bases not matched to a gene; V was cut back by 3 bases and J by 7 bases. The CDR3 nucleotides read TGTGCCAGCAGCGCAGAGGGACAGGCGCGCGGGGAGCTGTTTTTT. This gives the protein CASSAEGQARGELFF.

This clone appeared once. The rearrangement joins TRBV28 to TRBJ2-7, with TRBD1 identical over 7 bases. The germline gives CDR1 MDHEN, CDR2 SYDVKM. The CDR3 totals 11 residues. With V trimmed by 7 bases and J by 4 bases, 1 base remained unmatched. CDR3 DNA sequence: TGTGCCAGCACCAGGGGGTACGAGCAGTACTTC. Translation gives CASTRGYEQYF.

In this sample, this clone turned up once. The gene calls are TRBV6-5 and TRBJ1-1; no reliable D call. Trimming removed 8 bases from V and 1 base from J, with 11 bases in between. This CDR3 contains 13 residues. Germline values: CDR1 MNHEY, CDR2 SVGAGI. The CDR3 protein is CASQVGKNTEAFF. The CDR3 bases are TGTGCCAGCCAGGTAGGAAAGAACACTGAAGCTTTCTTT.

J is TRBJ2-4 and V is TRBV7-2, with 7 bases matching TRBD2. This CDR3 contains 16 residues. V was pared by 1 base and J by 2 bases, with 5 bases of the junction left unmatched. Germline-derived CDR1 and CDR2 are SGHTA and FQGNSA. The CDR3 region is CASSLVSSGTKNIQYF. The CDR3 DNA reads TGTGCCAGCAGCTTAGTGTCTAGCGGAACCAAAAACATTCAGTACTTC.